This TCR beta chain was documented in a study of cytomegalovirus exposure and HLA in healthy donors listed by TCRdb under 2017. Study-wide context: According to an earlier analysis of 450 to 650 of the donors, roughly 180 million T cells yielded 90 million to 140 million unique TCR beta sequences and less than 300 Gb of sequence data. Besides the first cohort of approximately 670 subjects, a separate validation cohort made up of roughly 120 different subjects was used. Using immunosequencing, the study profiled T cell repertoires from around 670 subjects and related those repertoires to cytomegalovirus serostatus. Roughly five DR-DQ haplotypes were handled as single units for association and clustering, since linkage in the cohort was strong. Typing coverage differed by locus: A, B, C, DRB1 and DQB1 were typed in roughly 629-640 donors, DQA1 in 500 to 550, DPA1 in approximately 600, and DPB1 in 400 to 480. Donor age, sex, ethnicity and CMV serostatus were compiled alongside the repertoire data. Every repertoire in the discovery cohort had been generated on one and the same sequencing platform. In an earlier analysis of 500 to 650 of the donors, high-throughput TCR beta sequencing was used to judge whether each TCR beta V gene segment behaved as functional or pseudogenic. High-throughput TCR immunosequencing, statistical association of individual TCRs with disease status, and machine learning were combined to predict cytomegalovirus infection status. The genetic ancestry cluster associated with self-reported Caucasian donors included 80% to 90% of the roughly 380 genotyped donors. An early release covering roughly 600 HLA-typed donors comprised about 320 gigabases of sequencing data and 85 million or so unique TCR sequences. HLA typing covered class I and class II loci at four-digit resolution. In a later genetic analysis, genome-wide SNP genotypes for about 65% of the 666 donors were used, and that subset was treated as a discovery cohort. In a later analysis, previously published TCR beta repertoires from several hundred donors were re-analyzed and high-resolution HLA genotyping was added so that TCR occurrence patterns could be studied. Among 300 to 500 genotyped donors of the cohort, an average of approximately 240,000 unique TCR beta nucleotide sequences was sequenced per donor, of which roughly 17% were non-productive. The later analysis used no new phenotypic data to find candidate immune exposures, relying instead on TCR beta sequences and their occurrence across donors. The study aimed to test whether signatures of past pathogen exposure could be identified by cataloging public T cell receptors.

Results and caveats for the whole study, not just this receptor: A later genetic analysis reported fewer N-insertions in productive TCRs among donors in an Asian-associated ancestry cluster than the approximately 670-donor mean. According to a later analysis, most CMV-associated TCR beta chains appeared to be HLA-restricted, and the HLA associations seemed to be driven largely by CMV exposure. According to the authors, the approach could potentially be generalized to other disease states and immunological phenotypes. Across donors, most TCR sequences were observed very rarely, whereas some public TCRs were present in many individuals. V-gene and J-gene trimming of TCR beta chains was associated with a missense DCLRE1C variant in a later genetic analysis, and the association was replicated in an independent cohort. For the cohort, immune exposure information was limited to CMV serostatus. A cluster of highly shared sequence variants was judged likely to represent a technical artifact of the sequencing pipeline. At a false discovery rate of 0.05, a later analysis linked about 16,000 TCR beta sequences to specific HLA alleles. In a later analysis, the rate of TCR association differed among HLA loci, with DRB1 alleles having the most associated TCRs and HLA-C alleles having the fewest. Some IMGT-functional V segments, including TRBV6-2 and TRBV6-3, could not be distinguished by the 87-base-pair reads and were therefore excluded. The presence/absence analyses assumed that sequencing depth was roughly uniform across donors, and that assumption may not be true. Because counts were too low, 15 to 20 rarely observed V segments, including chromosome 9 orphons, were left out of the earlier analysis of roughly 600 of the donors. Several of the top co-occurrence clusters appeared to be linked to parvovirus B19, influenza, CMV and Epstein-Barr virus, according to a later analysis. Compared with equally common non-associated chains, HLA-associated TCR beta chains in a later analysis were more clonally expanded and had lower generation probabilities. Because HLA typing was missing for some donors at each locus, association tests included only the typed subset. A further reported finding was that TCR beta sequences accurately predicted the HLA-A and HLA-B alleles for most subjects in the first cohort. When HLA alleles, especially DR and DQ, strongly co-occurred, attributing TCR associations to individual alleles was difficult. Correlated functional status among segregating V segments might reflect linkage disequilibrium, but an unknown experimental factor could not be ruled out. A few of the identified cytomegalovirus-associated TCR beta chains were confirmed in vitro to be specific for cytomegalovirus antigens. The study listed 164 TCR beta chains as associated with cytomegalovirus. The cohort was sequenced for TCR beta chains only, and without alpha or paired-chain data the features that could be detected were limited. An earlier analysis of approximately 540 of the donors showed that most TCR beta V segments appeared in productive rearrangements either about 87% or about 30% of the time, which broadly matched IMGT annotations. In both the original and validation cohorts, the classifier was reported to diagnose cytomegalovirus status with high specificity and sensitivity.

Reading from cysteine to phenylalanine, the CDR3 counts 15 amino acids. The read is trimmed to its CDR3 DNA, 45 bases read in frame from base 1. The germline V gene provides CDR1 SGHRS and CDR2 YFSETQ. With respect to this clone: Its target antigen remains unknown. One end of the junction fails to match germline, which may point to a read error.

The library was generated by the immunoSEQ multiplex PCR assay. For the multiplex PCR, a mixture combining 60 forward primers for TCR Vbeta segments and 13 reverse primers for TCR Jbeta segments was used. A multiplex PCR assay on genomic DNA amplified the CDR3 region of rearranged TCR beta genes. Amplified TCR beta libraries were sequenced as 87-base-pair reads on the Illumina HiSeq System. The published analysis was carried out like this. Across the roughly 600 repertoires, a later analysis counted some 80 million unique TCR beta chains, 9 million to 14 million of which were shared by at least two donors. Raw reads were error-corrected and collapsed into unique sequences by a nearest-neighbor algorithm in which closely related sequences were merged to remove PCR and sequencing errors. Alignment of CDR3 sequences to IMGT reference sequences was used to assign V, D and J gene segments. Each retained sequence needed at least a six-nucleotide match to both a V gene segment and a J gene segment. A rearrangement was called productive if the CDR3 had no stop codons and remained in frame with V and J, and every other rearrangement was called non-productive. Following IMGT convention, CDR3 was defined as the stretch from the second conserved V-encoded cysteine up to the conserved J-encoded phenylalanine. Sequences without an unambiguous match to a single V gene segment were excluded from the earlier analysis of about 600 of the donors. An earlier analysis of a few hundred of the donors called V segments functional above 56.7% productive rearrangements and segregating when the between-donor standard deviation exceeded 5%. To diagnose cytomegalovirus status from the catalog of TCR beta chain sequences, a statistical classification framework was built. In a later analysis, TCR nucleotide sequences were compared against IMGT/GENE-DB human TR gene sequences so that V and J genes could be assigned. In a later analysis, CDR3 sequences and most-parsimonious VDJ recombination scenarios were assigned using the TCRdist pipeline. In a later analysis, each TCR beta chain was defined by its CDR3 amino acid sequence together with its V-gene family, and reads lacking a unique V-gene family were excluded. In a later analysis, 500 to 700 highly shared, low-generation-probability nucleotide sequences were removed to address suspected cross-contamination and a sequencing artifact. In a later analysis, a clonal expansion index was calculated for each public chain from normalized within-repertoire ranks of inferred template counts. Generation probabilities in a later analysis came from a VDJ recombination model fitted to out-of-frame rearrangements, and those results were checked against IGoR. A later analysis scored TCR-TCR, TCR-HLA and TCR-CMV co-occurrence with hypergeometric tests, applying a repertoire-size bias correction to TCR pairs. To estimate false discovery rates, a later analysis permuted the HLA or CMV assignments 20 times. In a later analysis, co-occurring TCRs were grouped with DBSCAN, and TCRdist sequence similarity was added when clustering was performed within HLA-allele-positive subsets. Repertoires with fewer than 30,000 or more than 120,000 public chains, plus five repertoires with anomalous nucleotide sharing, were excluded from co-occurrence clustering. TCRdb took this table from immuneACCESS and kept in-frame rearrangements with V and J called. Such tables lack part of the clones; where checked against another copy, unresolved V genes explain under half of the gap, and the rest is unexplained. V, J and clone size derive from that table, while D and trimming were established from the DNA sequence. The sample's own table lists fewer than 110,000 clones. The ten largest clones represent around 3.2% of the sample.

The cohort consisted of 600 or so healthy bone marrow donors. Cohort members were all nominally healthy when sampled, although unrecorded immune exposures were likely present. The donor tested CMV seronegative and was one of the 352 seronegative cohort members. A peripheral blood sample was provided by each donor, and peripheral blood mononuclear cells were used for TCR beta sequencing. Genomic DNA was extracted from the blood cell samples with the Qiagen DNeasy Blood Extraction Kit. The sample taken for sequencing was PBMCs. The receptor comes from a man in his forties or fifties in good health and CMV-seronegative. The V and J segments used are TRBV5-1 and TRBJ2-7, and 9 junction bases match TRBD1. In nucleotides, the sequence is TGCGCCGGCAGCTTCGCCCCGGGACAGGGAAGGGAGCAGTACTTC. It specifies CAGSFAPGQGREQYF.